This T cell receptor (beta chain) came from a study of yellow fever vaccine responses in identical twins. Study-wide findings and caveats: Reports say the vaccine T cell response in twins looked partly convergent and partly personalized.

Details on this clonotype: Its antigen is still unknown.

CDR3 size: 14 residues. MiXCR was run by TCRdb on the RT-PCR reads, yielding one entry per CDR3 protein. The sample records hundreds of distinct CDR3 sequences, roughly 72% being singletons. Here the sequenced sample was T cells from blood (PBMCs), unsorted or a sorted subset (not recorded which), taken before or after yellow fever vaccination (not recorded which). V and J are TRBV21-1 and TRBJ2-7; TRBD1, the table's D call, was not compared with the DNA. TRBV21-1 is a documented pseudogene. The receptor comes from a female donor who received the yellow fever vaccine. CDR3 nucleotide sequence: TGTGCCAGCAGCGTCCCCGGGACAGAGTACGAGCAGTACGTC. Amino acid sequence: CASSVPGTEYEQYV.